The present T cell receptor beta chain was sequenced within a study of long-term antiretroviral therapy in people with HIV. As to this clone: Its antigen is not identified.

Version v3.0 of the immunoSEQ assay ran at survey level. Measured with immunoSEQ multiplex PCR; TCRdb has only the in-frame clones, and not every one. The top ten hold approximately 10% of the sample, which has 28,000 or so clones, approximately 93% seen once. Study-wide points: The study found that diversity rose after ART but stayed below transplant donor controls.

All donors provided no fewer than one pre-ART and no fewer than two post-ART PBMC samples. Treated in the United States were all of the participants with HIV. CDR3 length equals 14 residues. Between the trimmed V and J ends, which lost 5 bases and 4 bases, there was a span of 14 bases. The V gene's germline CDR1 is SGHVS and CDR2 FQNEAQ. The sequences come from unsorted PBMCs, collected 6.2 years after starting antiretroviral therapy. V gene TRBV7-8 combines with J gene TRBJ1-2; a possible D gene is TRBD1 (5 bases). The clonotype was recovered from a man in his forties with HIV. This CDR3 is CASSPLRGSYGYTF. Here the CDR3 DNA reads TGTGCCAGCAGCCCTCTGCGGGGGAGCTATGGCTACACCTTC.